These 8 T cell receptor beta chains share one sample of origin, sequenced in a study of beta chain features in type 1 diabetes. Every isolated RNA sample was fully reverse transcribed, so sequencing captured expressed TCRB transcripts. The protocol was immunoSEQ multiplex PCR, while the TCRdb copy is restricted to in-frame clones and leaves out a portion. The sample consists of some 330,000 clones, about 10% of them appearing once. Input material: naive CD4+ T cells from blood. Receptors originate from a woman younger than 45 in good health.

This clone was seen more than once but under ten times. This sequence joins TRBV18 and TRBJ2-7; tentatively, D is TRBD1 (6 bases). Germline CDR1 and CDR2: KGHSH and LQKENI. Trimming left V 3 bases short and J 1 base short, with 13 bases between. The CDR3 runs 15 residues. CDR3 DNA: TGTGCCAGCTCACCGCTGGACAGTCCTTCCTACGAGCAGTACTTC. Protein sequence: CASSPLDSPSYEQYF.

This clone showed up just a few times. V and J are TRBV27 and TRBJ2-2, with D hard to call. This CDR3 is built from 14 residues. V was trimmed by 3 bases and J by 2 bases, leaving 7 bases between them. From germline, CDR1 is MNHEY and CDR2 SMNVEV (reference sequence). CDR3 protein: CASSLARNTGELFF. CDR3 in DNA: TGTGCCAGCAGTTTGGCTAGAAACACCGGGGAGCTGTTTTTT.

Only a few counts were recorded for this clone. V and J are TRBV30 and TRBJ1-1, with 9 positions matching TRBD1. The V gene's germline CDR1 is GTSNPN and CDR2 SVGIG (reference sequence). There are 15 residues in the CDR3. The V segment lost 4 bases and the J segment 1 base; nucleotides outside the gene matches: 7. CDR3 protein: CAWNGDRARNTEAFF. CDR3 nucleotides: TGTGCCTGGAATGGGGACAGGGCAAGGAACACTGAAGCTTTCTTT.

This clone has only a few counts. The chain recombines TRBV19 with TRBJ2-1, with D perhaps TRBD1 (5 bases). V dropped 3 bases and J dropped 13 bases, with 13 bases sitting between them. Germline CDR1 is LNHDA and CDR2 is SQIVND (reference sequence). The CDR3 runs to 12 residues. The CDR3 DNA reads TGTGCCAGTAGTATCAGCAGGGCGCCCCAGTTCTTC. This sequence encodes CASSISRAPQFF. Supplemented by reference TRBV19 and TRBJ2-1, the full variable domain reads DGGITQSPKYLFRKEGQNVTLSCEQNLNHDAMYWYRQDPGQGLRLIYYSQIVNDFQKGDIAEGYSVSREKKESFPLTVTSAQKNPTAFYLCASSISRAPQFFGPGTRLTVL.

The rearrangement uses TRBV28 and TRBJ2-5; 8 positions agree with TRBD1. Germline trimming cut 4 bases from V and 5 bases from J; bases unmatched to any gene: 3. In germline, CDR1 is MDHEN, CDR2 SYDVKM. The CDR3 runs to 13 residues. CDR3 in amino acids: CASSSGQGETQYF. For the CDR3, the DNA is TGTGCCAGCAGTTCCGGACAGGGCGAGACCCAGTACTTC.

This clone turned up a few times. The chain employs TRBV9 and TRBJ1-2, with 7 nucleotides matching TRBD1. Germline values: CDR1 SGDLS, CDR2 YYNGEE. CDR3 length: 16 residues. Unmatched junction bases numbered 12, after V lost 7 bases and J lost 0 bases. CDR3 region: CASGRGGQVANYGYTF. Written as DNA, the CDR3 is TGTGCCAGCGGCCGCGGTGGACAGGTGGCTAACTATGGCTACACCTTC.

The chain is built from TRBV4-3 and TRBJ2-2, with 11 bases identical to TRBD1. This CDR3 contains 17 residues. Germline V gene data show CDR1 as LGHNA and CDR2 as YSLEER. After removal of 3 bases from V and 6 bases from J, the junction contained 9 bases not matched to a gene. DNA of the CDR3: TGCGCCAGCAGCCAGAGCCTCGGACAGGGGGCAGCCGGGGAGCTGTTTTTT. This gives the protein CASSQSLGQGAAGELFF.

The gene calls are TRBV7-2 and TRBJ2-1, with TRBD2 matching 7 bases. CDR3 length: 16 residues. The trim removed 5 bases at V and 1 base at J, leaving 8 bases unmatched. The germline gives CDR1 SGHTA, CDR2 FQGNSA. The CDR3 loop reads CASSKLATQSYNEQFF. For the CDR3, the DNA is TGTGCCAGCAGCAAACTAGCGACCCAATCCTACAATGAGCAGTTCTTC.